The T cell receptor beta chain under discussion was sequenced for a study of cytomegalovirus exposure and HLA in healthy donors. Study outcomes and limitations: A later analysis reportedly found fewer N-insertions in an Asian-associated ancestry cluster than the roughly 670-donor mean. Accounts indicate the classifier identified cytomegalovirus status with strong specificity and sensitivity.

Primers for the PCR totalled 60 Vbeta and 13 Jbeta. The repertoire was sequenced with immunoSEQ multiplex PCR; TCRdb's copy has only in-frame clones and lacks some. The profile covers approximately 120,000 clones, with 73% appearing a single time and roughly 8% taken by the ten largest. In the case of this clone: The target antigen is unknown.

The sequenced material came from PBMCs. The sequence was collected from a man between 40 and 49 years old in good health and CMV-seronegative.

CDR3 amino acids: CASSYSKAVAYEQYF. The CDR3 nucleotides are TGTGCCAGCAGTTACTCGAAAGCGGTGGCGTACGAGCAGTACTTC. The chain recombines TRBV6-5 with TRBJ2-7, with TRBD2 as a possible D gene (5 bases). Germline V CDR1 and CDR2: MNHEY, SVGAGI. V was shortened by 0 bases and J by 4 bases, with 13 bases between the two germline ends. The CDR3 spans 15 residues.